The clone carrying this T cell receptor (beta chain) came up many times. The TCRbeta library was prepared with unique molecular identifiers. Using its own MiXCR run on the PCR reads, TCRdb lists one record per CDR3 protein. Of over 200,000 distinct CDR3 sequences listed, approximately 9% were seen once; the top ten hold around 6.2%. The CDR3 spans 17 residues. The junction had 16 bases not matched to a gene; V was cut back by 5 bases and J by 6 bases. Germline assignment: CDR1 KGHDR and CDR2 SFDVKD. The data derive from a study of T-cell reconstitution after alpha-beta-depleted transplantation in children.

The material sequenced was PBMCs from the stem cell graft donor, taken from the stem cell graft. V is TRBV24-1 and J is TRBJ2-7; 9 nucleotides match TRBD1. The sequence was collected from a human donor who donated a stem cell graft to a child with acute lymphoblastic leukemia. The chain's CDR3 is CATSVTGTGRSGCEQYF. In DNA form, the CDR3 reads TGTGCCACCAGTGTAACCGGGACAGGGAGAAGTGGGTGCGAGCAGTACTTC.